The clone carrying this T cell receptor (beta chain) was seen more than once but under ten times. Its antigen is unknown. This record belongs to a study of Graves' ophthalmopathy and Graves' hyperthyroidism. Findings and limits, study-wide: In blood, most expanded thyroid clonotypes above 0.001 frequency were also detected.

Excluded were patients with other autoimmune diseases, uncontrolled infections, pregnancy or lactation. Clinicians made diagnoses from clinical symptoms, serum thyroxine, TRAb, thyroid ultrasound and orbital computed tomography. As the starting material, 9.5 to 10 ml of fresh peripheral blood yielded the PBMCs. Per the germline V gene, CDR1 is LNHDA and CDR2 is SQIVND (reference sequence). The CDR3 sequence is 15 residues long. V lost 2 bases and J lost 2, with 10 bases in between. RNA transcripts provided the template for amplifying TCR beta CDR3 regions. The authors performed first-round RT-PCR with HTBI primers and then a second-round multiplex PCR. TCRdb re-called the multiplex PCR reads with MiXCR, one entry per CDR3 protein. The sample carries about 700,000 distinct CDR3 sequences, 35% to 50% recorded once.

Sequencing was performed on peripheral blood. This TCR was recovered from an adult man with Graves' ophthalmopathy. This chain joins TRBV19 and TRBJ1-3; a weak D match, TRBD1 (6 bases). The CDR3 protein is CASSIPHRAGNTIYF. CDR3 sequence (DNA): TGTGCCAGTAGTATACCCCACAGGGCTGGAAACACCATATATTTT.